This TCR beta chain comes out of a study of T-cell reconstitution after alpha-beta-depleted transplantation in children. The CDR3 consists of 13 residues. Germline lookup yields CDR1 SEHNR and CDR2 FQNEAQ (reference sequence). The germline V and J ends were trimmed by 7 bases and 5 bases, with 11 bases remaining between them. A library of TCRbeta sequences, prepared with unique molecular identifiers, was generated. TCRdb re-derived calls from the PCR reads in MiXCR, one entry per CDR3 protein. The sample shows 750,000 to 950,000 distinct CDR3 sequences, approximately 15% of them seen only once. Sample: PBMCs, mostly from graft donor cells, taken 360 days after TCRalphabeta/CD19-depleted stem cell transplant. The genes are TRBV7-9 and TRBJ1-4; D is undetermined. The clonotype comes from a male patient aged 10-17 years who had a stem cell transplant for acute lymphoblastic leukemia, so the T cells may come from the graft donor. The chain's CDR3 is CASNRQQNEKLFF. CDR3 nucleotide sequence: TGTGCCAGCAATCGGCAGCAGAATGAAAAACTGTTTTTT.